A single sample is the source of the 26 T cell receptor beta chains below, sequenced in a study of T cell repertoires in cytomegalovirus infection. TCRdb independently ran MiXCR on the reads; one entry per CDR3 protein. The table includes about 180,000 distinct CDR3 sequences, about 20% detected once. The antigens these receptors bind are not known. The sequencing used CD8+ T cells from cultured PBMCs, collected from culture after CMV antigen stimulation. These receptors all stem from a human donor in good health (CMV status not recorded). Some clones in this sample may be carry-over from other donors' samples.

The chain uses TRBV6-1 and TRBJ2-5; D not resolved. From germline, CDR1 is MNHNS and CDR2 SASEGT. This CDR3 is 10 amino acids long. Deletions cut 8 bases from V and 5 bases from J, with 6 bases between. The CDR3 here is CASLGETQYF. The CDR3 DNA is TGTGCCAGCTTAGGGGAGACCCAGTACTTC.

This chain links TRBV7-2 with TRBJ2-1; D might be TRBD2 (6 bases). Germline lookup yields CDR1 SGHTA and CDR2 FQGNSA. V lost 2 bases and J 6 bases, leaving 8 bases between the germline ends. This CDR3 is 13 amino acids long. CDR3 loop: CASSLMGGNEQFF. In nucleotides, the CDR3 is TGTGCCAGCAGCTTAATGGGGGGCAATGAGCAGTTCTTC.

This chain joins TRBV6-2 or TRBV6-3 and TRBJ2-7, with D perhaps assigned TRBD1 or TRBD2 (6 bases each). The CDR3 runs 15 residues. Trimming pared 7 bases from V and 0 bases from J, leaving 16 bases between. CDR1 and CDR2 (germline): MNHEY, SVGEGT. CDR3 nucleotide sequence: TGTGCCAGCACCCACGGGGGCACCGACTCCTACGAGCAGTACTTC. As protein: CASTHGGTDSYEQYF.

This clonotype was detected many times. V is TRBV4-1 and J is TRBJ2-3; 9 bases are shared with TRBD2. Germline loops: CDR1 MGHRA, CDR2 YSYEKL. This CDR3 contains 16 residues. Trimming at V came to 5 bases and at J to 2 bases, leaving 8 bases not matched to a gene. In DNA form, the CDR3 reads TGCGCCAGCAGCTCCCTAGCTAGCGGGAACACAGATACGCAGTATTTT. Its protein product is CASSSLASGNTDTQYF.

The chain has TRBV4-1 and TRBJ2-2, with 11 bases that match TRBD1. The V segment lost 4 bases and the J segment 5 bases; nucleotides outside the gene matches: 9. The CDR3 length is 17 residues. Germline V gene lookup returns CDR1 MGHRA and CDR2 YSYEKL. CDR3 sequence reads: CASSLIWGQGETGELFF. The CDR3 DNA reads as TGCGCCAGCAGCCTCATTTGGGGACAGGGGGAGACCGGGGAGCTGTTTTTT.

This clonotype was found a few times. The chain is built from TRBV7-8 and TRBJ2-7; TRBD1 matches at 12 bases. Per germline, CDR1 SGHVS and CDR2 FQNEAQ. V shed 1 base and J 4 bases; nucleotides not matched to a gene: 5. The CDR3 runs 16 residues. Here the CDR3 DNA reads TGTGCCAGCAGCTTAGTGGGACAGGGGGCGCATTACGAGCAGTACTTC. Translated, it gives CASSLVGQGAHYEQYF.

This clonotype occurred a few times. The rearrangement joins TRBV7-8 to TRBJ1-2, with TRBD1 as a possible D gene (6 bases). Germline CDR1 and CDR2: SGHVS and FQNEAQ. V lost 5 bases and J lost 0, with 16 bases in between. The CDR3 contains 16 residues. CDR3 region: CASSLRGQTPNYGYTF. In DNA form, the CDR3 reads TGTGCCAGCAGCCTACGAGGACAGACGCCTAACTATGGCTACACCTTC. The full variable domain, completed using reference TRBV7-8 and TRBJ1-2, is GAGVSQSPRYKVAKRGQDVALRCDPISGHVSLFWYQQALGQGPEFLTYFQNEAQLDKSGLPSDRFFAERPEGSVSTLKIQRTQQEDSAVYLCASSLRGQTPNYGYTFGSGTRLTVV.

The table lists this clonotype with a few counts. The V call is TRBV7-2, the J call TRBJ1-5, with a tentative D call TRBD1 (5 bases). CDR1 and CDR2 from the germline V gene are SGHTA and FQGNSA. The CDR3 consists of 16 residues. Trimming took 1 base from V and 0 from J, leaving 10 bases between them. CDR3: CASSLEGRYSNQPQHF. Written as DNA, the CDR3 is TGTGCCAGCAGCTTAGAGGGGAGGTATAGCAATCAGCCCCAGCATTTT.

V gene TRBV6-1 combines with J gene TRBJ1-1; possibly TRBD1 for D (5 bases). Germline values: CDR1 MNHNS, CDR2 SASEGT. Trimming took 2 bases from V and 4 from J, leaving 8 bases between them. The CDR3 is made up of 13 amino acids. The DNA of the CDR3 is TGTGCCAGCAGTGAAAGCGGGGGCACTGAAGCTTTCTTT. Translation: CASSESGGTEAFF.

The chain uses TRBV7-2 and TRBJ2-7, with 12 positions matching TRBD1. Trimming took 4 bases from V and 6 from J; bases not matched to a gene: 4. Germline CDR1 is SGHTA and CDR2 is FQGNSA. The CDR3 covers 14 residues. CDR3 bases: TGTGCCAGCAGCTACGGGACAGGGGGCTCCGAGCAGTACTTC. Protein: CASSYGTGGSEQYF.

The J gene is TRBJ1-1, the V gene TRBV28; D is perhaps TRBD1 (5 bases). V lost 1 base to trimming and J lost 1 base, with 10 bases between them. Germline CDR1 MDHEN, CDR2 SYDVKM. CDR3 size: 15 residues. CDR3: CASSLSLGGNTEAFF. In DNA form, the CDR3 reads TGTGCCAGCAGTTTATCCCTGGGGGGGAACACTGAAGCTTTCTTT.

J is TRBJ2-2 and V is TRBV4-1, with no clear D. V was shortened by 8 bases and J by 2 bases, with 15 bases between the two germline ends. Germline-derived CDR1 and CDR2 are MGHRA and YSYEKL. The CDR3 is 15 residues long. CDR3 protein: CASRITYPNTGELFF. As DNA, the CDR3 is TGCGCCAGCCGAATAACGTACCCTAACACCGGGGAGCTGTTTTTT.

The chain combines TRBV7-2 with TRBJ2-1, with D maybe TRBD2 (5 bases). In germline, CDR1 is SGHTA, CDR2 FQGNSA. The CDR3 length is 15 residues. The V gene lost 5 bases and the J gene lost 7 bases, with 18 bases spanning the gap. CDR3 region: CASSPSADLRNEQFF. The CDR3 nucleotides read TGTGCCAGCAGCCCATCAGCGGATCTAAGGAATGAGCAGTTCTTC.

The CDR3 sequence is CASSQTRDRDNEQYF. CDR3 DNA: TGTGCCAGCAGCCAAACCCGGGACAGGGACAACGAGCAGTACTTC. V usage is TRBV7-8 and J usage is TRBJ2-7, with TRBD1 matching 9 bases. The CDR3 sequence is 15 residues long. Trimming took 5 bases from V and 5 from J; bases not matched to a gene: 10. CDR1 SGHVS and CDR2 FQNEAQ come from the germline V gene.

The chain is built from TRBV7-9 and TRBJ1-4; no firm D call. CDR1 and CDR2 (germline): SEHNR, FQNEAQ (reference sequence). The CDR3 loop spans 16 amino acids. The V end lost 5 bases, the J end lost 8 bases, and 21 bases lay between the germline ends. For the CDR3, the DNA is TGTGCCAGCAGCCGTGTGGAGAGAGCGACGGCGGAAAAACTGTTTTTT. This translates into CASSRVERATAEKLFF.

The chain has TRBV7-2 and TRBJ2-3; 8 nucleotides agree with TRBD1. The CDR3 has 15 residues. V lost 3 bases and J lost 2; bases outside the gene matches: 4. CDR1 is SGHTA and CDR2 is FQGNSA in the germline V gene. CDR3 sequence: CASSLTGAFTDTQYF. DNA of the CDR3: TGTGCCAGCAGCTTGACAGGGGCGTTCACAGATACGCAGTATTTT.

This clonotype was seen more than once but under ten times. The V gene is TRBV7-9, the J gene TRBJ1-1; weak D call: TRBD1 (5 bases). Germline V CDR1 and CDR2: SEHNR, FQNEAQ (reference sequence). The CDR3 is 17 amino acids. V dropped 2 bases and J dropped 1 base, with 17 bases sitting between them. The CDR3 sequence is CASSLPTAGLRNTEAFF. The CDR3 region has the DNA TGTGCCAGCAGCTTACCGACGGCAGGGTTAAGGAACACTGAAGCTTTCTTT.

The gene calls are TRBV2 and TRBJ2-1; TRBD1 is a possible D gene (6 bases). CDR1 is SNHLY and CDR2 is FYNNEI in the germline V gene. CDR3 length: 12 amino acids. Deletions cut 7 bases from V and 9 bases from J, with 13 bases between. The CDR3 is CASTLPTGEQFF. The CDR3 bases are TGTGCCAGCACTCTCCCGACAGGTGAGCAGTTCTTC.

This clonotype came up a few times. The chain recombines TRBV6-1 with TRBJ1-5; D perhaps matches TRBD1 (6 bases). V was pared by 4 bases and J by 6 bases, with 16 bases between. The CDR3 length is 15 residues. CDR1 MNHNS and CDR2 SASEGT come from the germline V gene. CDR3 protein: CASSGGLGVGQPQHF. The CDR3 DNA is TGTGCCAGCAGTGGGGGGCTGGGGGTAGGTCAGCCCCAGCATTTT.

The chain recombines TRBV4-1 with TRBJ2-7, with D maybe TRBD1 (5 bases). Trimming took 0 bases from V and 0 from J, leaving 9 bases between them. Germline V CDR1 and CDR2: MGHRA, YSYEKL. This CDR3 has 15 residues. This CDR3 reads CASSQETGTSYEQYF. Here the CDR3 DNA reads TGCGCCAGCAGCCAAGAAACAGGAACCTCCTACGAGCAGTACTTC.

This clonotype rates as medium-sized. The chain recombines TRBV7-9 with TRBJ1-1; D is uncertain. This CDR3 region has 13 residues. Germline assignment: CDR1 SEHNR and CDR2 FQNEAQ (reference sequence). V gave up 3 bases and J gave up 1 base, with 6 bases separating them. The DNA of the CDR3 is TGTGCCAGCAGCTTCAGAGAGAACACTGAAGCTTTCTTT. Amino acid sequence: CASSFRENTEAFF. Filled out from reference TRBV7-9 and TRBJ1-1, the complete variable domain reads DTGVSQNPRHKITKRGQNVTFRCDPISEHNRLYWYRQTLGQGPEFLTYFQNEAQLEKSRLLSDRFSAERPKGSFSTLEIQRTEQGDSAMYLCASSFRENTEAFFGQGTRLTVV.

This clonotype was detected only a few times. This rearrangement joins TRBV28 to TRBJ2-3; the D gene could be TRBD1 or TRBD2 (5 bases each). V was pared by 5 bases and J by 0 bases, with 18 bases between. There are 17 residues in the CDR3. Looked up from germline, CDR1 is MDHEN and CDR2 is SYDVKM. The CDR3 bases are TGTGCCAGCAGTGACAGTCTGGGGGACCCAAGCACAGATACGCAGTATTTT. As protein: CASSDSLGDPSTDTQYF.

This clonotype was detected a few times. The rearrangement links TRBV7-9 to TRBJ2-7, with D perhaps TRBD1 or TRBD2 (5 bases each). Per the germline V gene, CDR1 is SEHNR and CDR2 is FQNEAQ (reference sequence). CDR3 length: 17 residues. Trimming left V 0 bases short and J 1 base short, with 16 bases between. The CDR3 sequence: CASSLAGKRGPSYEQYF. The CDR3 bases are TGTGCCAGCAGCTTAGCGGGAAAACGGGGCCCTTCCTACGAGCAGTACTTC.

This clonotype was detected a few times. V gene TRBV7-8 combines with J gene TRBJ1-4; TRBD1 matches 7 bases. Germline CDR1 SGHVS, CDR2 FQNEAQ. V lost 3 bases, J lost 6 bases, and 10 bases stayed unmatched. This CDR3 comprises 16 residues. The CDR3 nucleotides read TGTGCCAGCAGCTTTCCTTCTACAGGGGCGGATGAAAAACTGTTTTTT. Translating gives CASSFPSTGADEKLFF.

Here the CDR3 DNA reads TGTGCCAGCAGAGATAGGACAGGGGTCGGCTACACCTTC. The encoded protein is CASRDRTGVGYTF. This chain links TRBV7-9 with TRBJ1-2; TRBD1 matches at 9 bases. Germline CDR1 reads SEHNR; CDR2 reads FQNEAQ (reference sequence). Trimming removed 6 bases from V and 8 bases from J; junction bases left unmatched: 7. The CDR3 is 13 residues long. Supplemented by reference TRBV7-9 and TRBJ1-2, the full variable domain reads DTGVSQNPRHKITKRGQNVTFRCDPISEHNRLYWYRQTLGQGPEFLTYFQNEAQLEKSRLLSDRFSAERPKGSFSTLEIQRTEQGDSAMYLCASRDRTGVGYTFGSGTRLTVV.

The rearrangement uses TRBV7-2 and TRBJ2-7; TRBD1 agrees at 9 bases. Germline values: CDR1 SGHTA, CDR2 FQGNSA. The CDR3 contains 14 residues. J gave up 3 bases and V 4 bases, and 4 bases lay outside the gene matches. CDR3 in amino acids: CASSSGQGHYEQYF. As DNA, the CDR3 is TGTGCCAGCAGCTCGGGACAGGGCCACTACGAGCAGTACTTC.